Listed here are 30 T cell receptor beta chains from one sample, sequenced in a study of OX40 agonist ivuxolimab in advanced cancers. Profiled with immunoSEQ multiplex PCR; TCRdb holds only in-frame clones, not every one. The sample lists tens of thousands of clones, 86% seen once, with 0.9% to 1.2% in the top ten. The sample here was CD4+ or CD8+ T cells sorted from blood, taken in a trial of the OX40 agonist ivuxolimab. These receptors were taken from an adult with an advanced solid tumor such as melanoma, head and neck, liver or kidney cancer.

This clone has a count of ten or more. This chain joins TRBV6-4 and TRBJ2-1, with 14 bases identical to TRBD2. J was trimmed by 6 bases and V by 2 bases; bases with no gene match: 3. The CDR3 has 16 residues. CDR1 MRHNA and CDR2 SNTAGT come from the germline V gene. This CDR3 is CASSDQTSGRGNEQFF. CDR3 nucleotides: TGTGCCAGCAGTGACCAGACTAGCGGGAGGGGCAATGAGCAGTTCTTC.

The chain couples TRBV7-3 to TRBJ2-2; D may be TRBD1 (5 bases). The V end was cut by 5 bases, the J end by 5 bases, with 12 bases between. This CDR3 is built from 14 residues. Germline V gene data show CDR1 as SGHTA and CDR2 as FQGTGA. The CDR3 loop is CASSPTRVTGELFF. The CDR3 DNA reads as TGTGCCAGCAGCCCCACCAGGGTTACCGGGGAGCTGTTTTTT.

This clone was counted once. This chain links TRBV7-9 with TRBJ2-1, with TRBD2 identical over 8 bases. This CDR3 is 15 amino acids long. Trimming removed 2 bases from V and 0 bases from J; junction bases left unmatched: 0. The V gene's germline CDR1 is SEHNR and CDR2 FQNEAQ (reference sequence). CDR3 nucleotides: TGTGCCAGCAGCTTAAGCGGGAGCTCCTACAATGAGCAGTTCTTC. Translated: CASSLSGSSYNEQFF. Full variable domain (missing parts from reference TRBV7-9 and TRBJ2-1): DTGVSQNPRHKITKRGQNVTFRCDPISEHNRLYWYRQTLGQGPEFLTYFQNEAQLEKSRLLSDRFSAERPKGSFSTLEIQRTEQGDSAMYLCASSLSGSSYNEQFFGPGTRLTVL.

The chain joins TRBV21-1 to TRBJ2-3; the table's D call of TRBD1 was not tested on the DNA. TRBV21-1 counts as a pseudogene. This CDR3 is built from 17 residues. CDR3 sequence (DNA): TGTGCCAGCAGCAGTGGAAGAGACAGGGCCCCCACAGATACGCAGTATTTT. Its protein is CASSSGRDRAPTDTQYF.

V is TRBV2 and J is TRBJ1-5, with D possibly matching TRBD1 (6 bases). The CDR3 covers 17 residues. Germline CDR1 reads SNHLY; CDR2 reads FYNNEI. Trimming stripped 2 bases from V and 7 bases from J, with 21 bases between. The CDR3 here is CASSEYKLGRGNQPQHF. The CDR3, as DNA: TGTGCCAGCAGTGAATACAAGCTTGGCAGGGGAAACCAGCCCCAGCATTTT. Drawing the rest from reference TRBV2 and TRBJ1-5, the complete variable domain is EPEVTQTPSHQVTQMGQEVILRCVPISNHLYFYWYRQILGQKVEFLVSFYNNEISEKSEIFDDQFSVERPDGSNFTLKIRSTKLEDSAMYFCASSEYKLGRGNQPQHFGDGTRLSIL.

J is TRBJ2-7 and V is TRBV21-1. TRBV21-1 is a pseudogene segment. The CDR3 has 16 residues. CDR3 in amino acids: CASSDRTGDSSYEQYF. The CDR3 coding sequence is TGTGCCAGCAGCGACAGGACGGGGGACTCCTCCTACGAGCAGTACTTC.

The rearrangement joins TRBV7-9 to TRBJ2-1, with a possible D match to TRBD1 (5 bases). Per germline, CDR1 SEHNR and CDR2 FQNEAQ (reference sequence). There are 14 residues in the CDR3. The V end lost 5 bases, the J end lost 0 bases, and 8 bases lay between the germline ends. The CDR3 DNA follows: TGTGCCAGCAGCCTAGACAGCTCCTACAATGAGCAGTTCTTC. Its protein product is CASSLDSSYNEQFF.

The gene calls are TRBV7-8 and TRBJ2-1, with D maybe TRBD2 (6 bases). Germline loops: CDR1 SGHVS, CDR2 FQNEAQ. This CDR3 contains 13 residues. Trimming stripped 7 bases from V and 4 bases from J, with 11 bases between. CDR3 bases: TGTGCCAGCACCCCGGGGAGGTACAATGAGCAGTTCTTC. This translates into CASTPGRYNEQFF.

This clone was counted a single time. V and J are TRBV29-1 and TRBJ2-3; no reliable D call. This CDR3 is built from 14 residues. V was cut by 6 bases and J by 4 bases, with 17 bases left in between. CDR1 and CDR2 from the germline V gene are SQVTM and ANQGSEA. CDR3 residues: CSVLIGLLADTQYF. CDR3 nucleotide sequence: TGCAGCGTACTCATTGGGCTCCTGGCAGATACGCAGTATTTT.

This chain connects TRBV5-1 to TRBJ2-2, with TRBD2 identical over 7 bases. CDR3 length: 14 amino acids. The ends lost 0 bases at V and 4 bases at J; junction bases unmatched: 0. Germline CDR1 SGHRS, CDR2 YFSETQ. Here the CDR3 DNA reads TGCGCCAGCAGCTTGGAGCGGGGCACCGGGGAGCTGTTTTTT. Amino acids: CASSLERGTGELFF. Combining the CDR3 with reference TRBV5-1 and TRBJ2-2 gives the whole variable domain KAGVTQTPRYLIKTRGQQVTLSCSPISGHRSVSWYQQTPGQGLQFLFEYFSETQRNKGNFPGRFSGRQFSNSRSEMNVSTLELGDSALYLCASSLERGTGELFFGEGSRLTVL.

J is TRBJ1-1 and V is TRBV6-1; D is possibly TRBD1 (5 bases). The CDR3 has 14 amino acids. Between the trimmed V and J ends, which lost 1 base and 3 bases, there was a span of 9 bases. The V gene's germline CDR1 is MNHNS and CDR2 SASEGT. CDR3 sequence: CASSEGGLDTEAFF. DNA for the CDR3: TGTGCCAGCAGTGAAGGGGGCCTGGACACTGAAGCTTTCTTT.

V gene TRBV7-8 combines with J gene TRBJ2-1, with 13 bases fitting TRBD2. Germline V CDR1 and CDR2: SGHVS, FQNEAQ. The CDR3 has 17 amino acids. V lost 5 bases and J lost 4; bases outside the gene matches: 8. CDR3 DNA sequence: TGTGCCAGCAGCCGTCGGACTAGCGGGAGTGGGTACAATGAGCAGTTCTTC. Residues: CASSRRTSGSGYNEQFF.

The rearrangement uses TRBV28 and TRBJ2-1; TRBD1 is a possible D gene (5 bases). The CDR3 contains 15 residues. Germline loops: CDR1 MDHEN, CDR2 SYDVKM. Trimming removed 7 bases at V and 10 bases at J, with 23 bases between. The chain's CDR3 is CASKRPGNAVSEQFF. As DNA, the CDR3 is TGTGCCAGCAAAAGGCCAGGGAATGCAGTTAGCGAGCAGTTCTTC.

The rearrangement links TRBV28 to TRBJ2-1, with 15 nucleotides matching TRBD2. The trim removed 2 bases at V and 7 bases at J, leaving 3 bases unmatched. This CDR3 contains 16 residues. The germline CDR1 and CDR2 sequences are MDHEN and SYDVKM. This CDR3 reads CASSLVGTSGRNEQFF. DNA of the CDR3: TGTGCCAGCAGTTTAGTGGGGACTAGCGGGAGGAATGAGCAGTTCTTC.

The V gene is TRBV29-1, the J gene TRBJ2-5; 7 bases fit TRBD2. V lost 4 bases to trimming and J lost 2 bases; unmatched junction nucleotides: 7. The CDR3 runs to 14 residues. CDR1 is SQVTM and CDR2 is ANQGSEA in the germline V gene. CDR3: CSVVAGEGQETQYF. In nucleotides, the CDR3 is TGCAGCGTTGTTGCGGGAGAGGGACAAGAGACCCAGTACTTC.

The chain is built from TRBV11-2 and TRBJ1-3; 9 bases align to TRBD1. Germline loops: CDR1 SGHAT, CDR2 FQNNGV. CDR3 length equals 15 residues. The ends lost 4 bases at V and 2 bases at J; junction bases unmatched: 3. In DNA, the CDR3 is TGTGCCAGCAGCTCACAGGGGGCGACTGGAAACACCATATATTTT. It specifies CASSSQGATGNTIYF.

For the CDR3, the DNA is TGTGCCAGCAGTGGACAGGGGGCCAGCACTGAAGCTTTCTTT. The encoded protein is CASSGQGASTEAFF. The J gene is TRBJ1-1, the V gene TRBV2; 10 bases line up with TRBD1. The CDR3 is 14 amino acids. The V gene's germline CDR1 is SNHLY and CDR2 FYNNEI. V was pared by 4 bases and J by 4 bases, with 3 bases of the junction left unmatched.

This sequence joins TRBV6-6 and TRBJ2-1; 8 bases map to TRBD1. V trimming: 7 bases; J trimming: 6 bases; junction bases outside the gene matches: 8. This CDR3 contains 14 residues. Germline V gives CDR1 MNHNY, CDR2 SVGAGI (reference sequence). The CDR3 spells CASTIYDRGNEQFF. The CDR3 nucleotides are TGTGCCAGCACCATTTATGACAGGGGCAATGAGCAGTTCTTC.

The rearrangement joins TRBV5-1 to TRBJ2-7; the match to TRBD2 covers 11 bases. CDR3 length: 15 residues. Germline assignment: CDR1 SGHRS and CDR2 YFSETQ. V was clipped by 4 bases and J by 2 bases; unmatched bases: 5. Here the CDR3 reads CASSRTSGPTYEQYF. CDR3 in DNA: TGCGCCAGCAGCCGGACTAGCGGGCCTACCTACGAGCAGTACTTC.

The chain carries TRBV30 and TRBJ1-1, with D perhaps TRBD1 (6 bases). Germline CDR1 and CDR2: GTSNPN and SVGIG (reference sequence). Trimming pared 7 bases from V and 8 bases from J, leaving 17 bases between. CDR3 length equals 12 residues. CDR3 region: CALETAGTEAFF. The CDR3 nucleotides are TGTGCCTTGGAAACCGCCGGGACAGAAGCTTTCTTT.

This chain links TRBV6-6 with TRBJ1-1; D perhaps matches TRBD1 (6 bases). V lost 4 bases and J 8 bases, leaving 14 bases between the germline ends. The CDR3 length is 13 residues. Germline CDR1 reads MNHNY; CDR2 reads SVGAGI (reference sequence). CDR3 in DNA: TGTGCCAGCAGTTTGTTCCGGGACAACGAAGCTTTCTTT. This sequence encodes CASSLFRDNEAFF.

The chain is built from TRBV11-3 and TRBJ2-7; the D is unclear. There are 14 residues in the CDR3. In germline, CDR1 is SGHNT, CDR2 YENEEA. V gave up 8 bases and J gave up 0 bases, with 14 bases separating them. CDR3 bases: TGTGCCAGCTTCCGTGGTCGGAGCTCCTACGAGCAGTACTTC. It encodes CASFRGRSSYEQYF.

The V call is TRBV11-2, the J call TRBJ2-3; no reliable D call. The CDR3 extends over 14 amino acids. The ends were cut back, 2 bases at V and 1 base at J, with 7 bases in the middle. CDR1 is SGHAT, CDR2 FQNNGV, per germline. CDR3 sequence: CASSLRAGTDTQYF. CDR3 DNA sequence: TGTGCCAGCAGCTTAAGGGCGGGCACAGATACGCAGTATTTT.

The CDR3 coding sequence is TGTGCCAGCAGCTTAGGACAGGACCACGGCGAGCAGTACTTC. It yields the protein CASSLGQDHGEQYF. The V call is TRBV7-8, the J call TRBJ2-7; D may be TRBD1 (6 bases). The V gene lost 1 base and the J gene lost 6 bases, with 13 bases spanning the gap. Germline V CDR1 and CDR2: SGHVS, FQNEAQ. CDR3 size: 14 residues.

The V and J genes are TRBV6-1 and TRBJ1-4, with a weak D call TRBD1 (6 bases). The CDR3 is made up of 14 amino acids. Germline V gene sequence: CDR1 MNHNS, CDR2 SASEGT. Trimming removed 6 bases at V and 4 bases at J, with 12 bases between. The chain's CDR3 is CASSRGGVNEKLFF. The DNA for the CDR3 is TGTGCCAGCAGCCGAGGGGGGGTTAATGAAAAACTGTTTTTT.

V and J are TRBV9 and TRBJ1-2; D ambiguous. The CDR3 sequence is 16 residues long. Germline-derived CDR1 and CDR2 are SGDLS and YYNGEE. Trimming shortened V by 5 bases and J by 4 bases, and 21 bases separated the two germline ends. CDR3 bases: TGTGCCAGCAGTATGACGGCGTTTTCCCAGAGCTATGGCTACACCTTC. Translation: CASSMTAFSQSYGYTF.

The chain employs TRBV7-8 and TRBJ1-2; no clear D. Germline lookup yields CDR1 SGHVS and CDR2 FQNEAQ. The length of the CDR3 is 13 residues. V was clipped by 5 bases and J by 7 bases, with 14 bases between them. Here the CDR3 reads CASSAATNVGYTF. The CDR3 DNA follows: TGTGCCAGCAGCGCGGCTACGAATGTTGGCTACACCTTC.

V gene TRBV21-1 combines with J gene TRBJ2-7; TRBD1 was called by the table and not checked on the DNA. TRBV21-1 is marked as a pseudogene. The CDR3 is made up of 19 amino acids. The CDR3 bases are TGTGCCAGCAGCTCTCGTGGGGGCAGATCGTCTCTAGTCTTCTACGAGCAGTACTTC. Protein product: CASSSRGGRSSLVFYEQYF.

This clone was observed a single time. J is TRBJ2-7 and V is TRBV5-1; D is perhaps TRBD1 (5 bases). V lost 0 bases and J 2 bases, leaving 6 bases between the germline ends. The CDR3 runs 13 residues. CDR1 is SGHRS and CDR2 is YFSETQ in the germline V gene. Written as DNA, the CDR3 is TGCGCCAGCAGCTTGGAAGGGGCCTACGAGCAGTACTTC. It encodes CASSLEGAYEQYF. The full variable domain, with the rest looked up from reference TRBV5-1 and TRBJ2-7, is KAGVTQTPRYLIKTRGQQVTLSCSPISGHRSVSWYQQTPGQGLQFLFEYFSETQRNKGNFPGRFSGRQFSNSRSEMNVSTLELGDSALYLCASSLEGAYEQYFGPGTRLTVT.

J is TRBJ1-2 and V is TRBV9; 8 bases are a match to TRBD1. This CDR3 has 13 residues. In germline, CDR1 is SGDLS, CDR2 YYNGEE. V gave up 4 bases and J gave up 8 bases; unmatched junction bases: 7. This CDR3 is CASSRQGLGGYTF. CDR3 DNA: TGTGCCAGCAGCAGACAGGGGTTGGGCGGCTACACCTTC.